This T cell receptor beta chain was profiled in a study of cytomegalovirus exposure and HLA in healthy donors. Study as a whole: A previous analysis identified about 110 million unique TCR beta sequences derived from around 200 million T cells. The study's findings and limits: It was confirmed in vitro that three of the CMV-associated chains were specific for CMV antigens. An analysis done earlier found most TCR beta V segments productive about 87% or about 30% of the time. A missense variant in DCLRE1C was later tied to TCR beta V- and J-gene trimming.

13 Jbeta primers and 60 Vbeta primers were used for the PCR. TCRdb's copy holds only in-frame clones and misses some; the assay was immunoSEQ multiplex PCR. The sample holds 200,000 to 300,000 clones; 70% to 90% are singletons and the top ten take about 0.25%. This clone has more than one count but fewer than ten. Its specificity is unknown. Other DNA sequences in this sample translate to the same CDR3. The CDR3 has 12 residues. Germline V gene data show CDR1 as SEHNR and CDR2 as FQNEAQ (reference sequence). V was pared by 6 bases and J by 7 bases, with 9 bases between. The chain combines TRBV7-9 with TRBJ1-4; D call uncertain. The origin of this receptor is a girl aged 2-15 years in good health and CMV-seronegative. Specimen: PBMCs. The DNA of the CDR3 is TGTGCCAGCAGTCCTGAGGGTGAAAAACTGTTTTTT. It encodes CASSPEGEKLFF.